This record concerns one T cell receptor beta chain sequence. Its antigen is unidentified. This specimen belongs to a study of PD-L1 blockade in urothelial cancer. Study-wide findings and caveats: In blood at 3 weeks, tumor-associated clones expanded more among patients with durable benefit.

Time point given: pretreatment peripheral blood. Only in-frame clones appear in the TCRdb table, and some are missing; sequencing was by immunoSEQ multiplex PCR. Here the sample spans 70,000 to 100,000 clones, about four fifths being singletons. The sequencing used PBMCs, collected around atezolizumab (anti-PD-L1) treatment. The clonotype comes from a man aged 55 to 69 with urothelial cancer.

The CDR3 is CASSTRLAGGPVGETQYF. As DNA, the CDR3 is TGTGCCAGCAGCACCCGTTTAGCGGGAGGGCCTGTTGGAGAGACCCAGTACTTC. The chain carries TRBV21-1 and TRBJ2-5; the D call in the table, TRBD2, was not verified against the DNA. TRBV21-1 represents a pseudogene. The CDR3 contains 18 residues.